The present T cell receptor beta chain was sequenced within a study of T cell changes during pregnancy in multiple sclerosis. The method was immunoSEQ multiplex PCR; TCRdb's version includes in-frame clones alone and lacks a portion of them. Here the sample spans more than 50,000 clones, 89% being singletons. CDR1 is SNHLY, CDR2 FYNNEI, per germline. The ends were cut back, 4 bases at V and 0 bases at J, with 6 bases in the middle. The CDR3 is made up of 13 amino acids. The rearrangement links TRBV2 to TRBJ2-5, with a tentative D call TRBD1 (5 bases). The material sequenced was peripheral blood, taken in the first trimester of pregnancy. The receptor's source is a female donor with multiple sclerosis, enrolled in a pregnancy study. DNA of the CDR3: TGTGCCAGCAGTGCGGACAACCAAGAGACCCAGTACTTC. Translated, it gives CASSADNQETQYF.